This entry is about one T cell receptor beta chain. The source of the sample is a study of control samples from healthy donors and cancer patients. Sequenced by immunoSEQ multiplex PCR; TCRdb stores in-frame clones only, minus some. The sample consists of fewer than 200,000 clones, almost 90% of them appearing once. The CDR3 loop spans 14 amino acids. V lost 2 bases and J 9 bases, leaving 11 bases between the germline ends. CDR1 SGHAT and CDR2 FQNNGV come from the germline V gene. The specimen sequenced was blood. The sequence was collected from a woman aged 30 to 39 in good health. The V call is TRBV11-2, the J call TRBJ1-6; TRBD1 is a possible D gene (6 bases). CDR3 amino acids: CASSLWGAGSPLHF. The CDR3 DNA is TGTGCCAGCAGCTTATGGGGGGCTGGTTCACCCCTCCACTTT.